This T cell receptor beta chain was observed in a study of regulatory T cells in long-lasting Graves disease. Study-wide findings and caveats: TCR diversity was lower in persistent Graves' patients than in newly diagnosed ones. Patients with persistent disease shared some 2,900 public clonotypes, outpacing the roughly 970 shared by new patients. Persistent disease was characterized by preferential usage of TRBV28, TRBJ1-2 and TRBJ2-5.

This clonotype was recorded at least ten times. Antigen specificity is unknown. Noted time point: persistent/refractory GD, antithyroid drugs over 5 years with positive TRAb. Extracted RNA from PBMCs served as the source of the TCR library. Germline V CDR1 and CDR2: MGHDK, SYGVNS. CDR3 length: 13 amino acids. V gave up 8 bases and J gave up 3 bases; unmatched junction bases: 3. Building the TCR beta libraries relied on iRepertoire HTBI primers, and CDR3 regions underwent Arm-PCR. Per the study methods: Overall, samples carried roughly 60 TRBV and 15 or so TRBJ segments. TCRdb re-analysed the multiplex PCR reads in MiXCR, keeping a single row per CDR3 protein. What appears here as the V and J calls and clone size reflects TCRdb's work, not the paper's. The data hold a few hundred thousand distinct CDR3 sequences, with approximately 23% observed a single time.

The rearrangement uses TRBV25-1 and TRBJ2-5, with 10 bases fitting TRBD1. The sequence was obtained from a woman in her 40s with Graves disease. Sequences were derived from peripheral blood mononuclear cells (PBMCs), sampled when the disease was refractory, from a patient treated with antithyroid drugs. CDR3 sequence: CASGGTGEETQYF. The CDR3 DNA is TGTGCCAGCGGGGGGACAGGGGAAGAGACCCAGTACTTC.